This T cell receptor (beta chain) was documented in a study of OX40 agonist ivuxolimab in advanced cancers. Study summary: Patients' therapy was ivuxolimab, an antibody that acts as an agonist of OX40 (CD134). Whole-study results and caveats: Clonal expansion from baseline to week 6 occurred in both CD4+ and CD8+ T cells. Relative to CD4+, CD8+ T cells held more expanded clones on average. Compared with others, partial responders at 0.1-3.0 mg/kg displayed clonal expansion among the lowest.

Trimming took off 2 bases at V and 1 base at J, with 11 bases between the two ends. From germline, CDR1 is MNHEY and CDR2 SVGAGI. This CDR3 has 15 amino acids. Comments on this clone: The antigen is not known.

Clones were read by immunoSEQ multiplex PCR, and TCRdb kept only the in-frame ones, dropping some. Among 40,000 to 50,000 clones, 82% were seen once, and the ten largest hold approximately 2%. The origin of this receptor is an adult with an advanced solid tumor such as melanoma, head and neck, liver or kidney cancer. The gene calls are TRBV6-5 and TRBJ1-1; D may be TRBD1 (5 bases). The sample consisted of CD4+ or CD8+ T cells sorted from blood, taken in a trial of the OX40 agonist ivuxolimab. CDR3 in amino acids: CASSYALTANTEAFF. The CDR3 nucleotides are TGTGCCAGCAGTTACGCGCTGACAGCGAACACTGAAGCTTTCTTT.